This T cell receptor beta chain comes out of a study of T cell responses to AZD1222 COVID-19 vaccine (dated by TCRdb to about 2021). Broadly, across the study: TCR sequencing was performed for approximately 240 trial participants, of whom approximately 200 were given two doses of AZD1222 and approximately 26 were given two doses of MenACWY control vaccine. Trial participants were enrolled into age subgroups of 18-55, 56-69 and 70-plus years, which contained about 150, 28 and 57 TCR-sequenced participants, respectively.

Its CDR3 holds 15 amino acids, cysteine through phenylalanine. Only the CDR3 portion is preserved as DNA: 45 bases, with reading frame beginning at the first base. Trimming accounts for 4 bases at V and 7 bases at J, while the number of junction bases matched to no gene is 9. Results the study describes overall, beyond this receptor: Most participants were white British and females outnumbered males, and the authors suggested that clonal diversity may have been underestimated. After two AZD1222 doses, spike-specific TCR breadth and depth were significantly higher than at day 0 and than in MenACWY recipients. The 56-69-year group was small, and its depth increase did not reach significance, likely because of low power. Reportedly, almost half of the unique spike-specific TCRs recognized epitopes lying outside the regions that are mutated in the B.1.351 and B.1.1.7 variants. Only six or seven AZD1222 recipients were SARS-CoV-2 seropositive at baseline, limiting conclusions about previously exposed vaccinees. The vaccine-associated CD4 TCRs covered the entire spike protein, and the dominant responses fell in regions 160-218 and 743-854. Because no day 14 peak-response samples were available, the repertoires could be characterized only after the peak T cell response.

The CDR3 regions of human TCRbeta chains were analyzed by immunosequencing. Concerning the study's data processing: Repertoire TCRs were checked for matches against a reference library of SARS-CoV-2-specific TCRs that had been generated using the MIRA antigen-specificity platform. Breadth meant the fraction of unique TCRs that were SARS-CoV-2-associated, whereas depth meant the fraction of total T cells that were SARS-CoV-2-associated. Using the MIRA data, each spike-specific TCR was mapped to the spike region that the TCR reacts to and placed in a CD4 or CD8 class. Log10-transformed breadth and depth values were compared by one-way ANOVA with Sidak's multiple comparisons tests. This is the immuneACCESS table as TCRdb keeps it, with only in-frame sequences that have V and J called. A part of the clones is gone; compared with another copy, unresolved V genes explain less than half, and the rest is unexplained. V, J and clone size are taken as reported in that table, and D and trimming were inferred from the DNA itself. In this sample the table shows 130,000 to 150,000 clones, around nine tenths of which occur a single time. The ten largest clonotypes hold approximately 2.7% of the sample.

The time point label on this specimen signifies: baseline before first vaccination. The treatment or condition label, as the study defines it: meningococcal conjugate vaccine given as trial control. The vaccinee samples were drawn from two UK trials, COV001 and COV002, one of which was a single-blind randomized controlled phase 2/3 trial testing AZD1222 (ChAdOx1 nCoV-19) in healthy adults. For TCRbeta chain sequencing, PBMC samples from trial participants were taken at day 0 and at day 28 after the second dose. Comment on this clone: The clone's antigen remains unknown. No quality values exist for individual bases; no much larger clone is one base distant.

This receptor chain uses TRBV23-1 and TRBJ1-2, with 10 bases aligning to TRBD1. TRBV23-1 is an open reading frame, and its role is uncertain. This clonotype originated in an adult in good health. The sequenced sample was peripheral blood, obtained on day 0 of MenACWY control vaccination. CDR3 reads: CASSRSGTGVCGYTF. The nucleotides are TGCGCCAGCAGTCGGTCCGGGACAGGGGTTTGTGGCTACACCTTC.